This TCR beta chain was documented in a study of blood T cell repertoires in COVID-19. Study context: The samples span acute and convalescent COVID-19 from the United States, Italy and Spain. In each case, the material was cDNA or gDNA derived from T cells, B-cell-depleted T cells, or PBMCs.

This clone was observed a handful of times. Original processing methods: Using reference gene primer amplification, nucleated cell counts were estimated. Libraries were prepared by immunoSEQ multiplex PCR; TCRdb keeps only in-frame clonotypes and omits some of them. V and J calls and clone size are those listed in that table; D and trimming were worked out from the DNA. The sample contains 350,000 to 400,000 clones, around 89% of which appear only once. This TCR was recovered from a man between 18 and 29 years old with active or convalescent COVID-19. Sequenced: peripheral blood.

In DNA, the CDR3 is TGTGCCAGCAGTTTATCCGGACAGAATAGCAATCAGCCCCAGCATTTT. It codes for CASSLSGQNSNQPQHF. The V gene is TRBV27, the J gene TRBJ1-5, with D possibly TRBD1 on 6 matching bases. The CDR3 spans 16 residues. CDR1 MNHEY and CDR2 SMNVEV come from the germline V gene (reference sequence). V was cut by 0 bases and J by 0 bases, with 9 bases left in between.